The clone carrying this T cell receptor (delta chain) was counted between two and nine times. A much larger clone sits a single nucleotide away, making a read error possible. Other DNA sequences of this sample code for an identical CDR3. The data were taken from a study of gamma-delta T cells after stem cell transplantation. TCRdb applied CATT to the RT-PCR reads for clone calling. The sample consists of 1,300 to 1,500 delta-chain clones, roughly 2% of them appearing once. V shed 1 base, J shed 3 bases, and the junction held 29 bases outside the gene matches. This CDR3 comprises 23 residues. Germline V gives CDR1 TSWWSYY, CDR2 QGS.

What was sequenced was gamma-delta T cells. The sequence derives from a human donor. It is not recorded whose cells these are; they may come from a transplant donor. This chain uses TRDV1 with TRDJ1; 7 nucleotides match TRDD2. The CDR3 loop reads CALGEQSRWPSFVLVLYPDKLIF. CDR3 DNA: TGTGCTCTTGGGGAACAAAGTCGTTGGCCTTCCTTCGTACTTGTGCTCTACCCCGATAAACTCATCTTT.